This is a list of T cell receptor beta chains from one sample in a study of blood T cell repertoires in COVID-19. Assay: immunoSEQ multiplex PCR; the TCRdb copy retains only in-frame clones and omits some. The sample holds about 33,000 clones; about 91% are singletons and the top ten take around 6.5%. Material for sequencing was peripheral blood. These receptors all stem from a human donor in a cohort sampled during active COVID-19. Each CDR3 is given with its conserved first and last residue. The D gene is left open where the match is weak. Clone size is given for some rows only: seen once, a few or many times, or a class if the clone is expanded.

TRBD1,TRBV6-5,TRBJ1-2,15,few,CASTGQGGALAGYTF,TGTGCCAGCACGGGACAGGGGGGAGCCCTGGCCGGCTACACCTTC
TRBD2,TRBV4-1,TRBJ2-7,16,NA,CASKRLAGGQSYEQYF,TGCGCCAGCAAGAGGCTAGCGGGGGGTCAATCCTACGAGCAGTACTTC
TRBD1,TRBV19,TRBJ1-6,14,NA,CASSLGQGVSPLHF,TGTGCCAGTAGTCTCGGACAGGGGGTTTCACCCCTCCACTTT
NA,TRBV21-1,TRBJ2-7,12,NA,CASSAYSYEQYF,TGTGCCAGCAGCGCGTACTCCTACGAGCAGTACTTC
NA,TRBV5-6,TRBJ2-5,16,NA,CASSSPSFQGAETQYF,TGTGCCAGCAGCTCCCCGTCATTCCAGGGCGCGGAGACCCAGTACTTC
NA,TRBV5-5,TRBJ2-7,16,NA,CASSFGGVRSSYEQYF,TGTGCCAGCAGCTTTGGAGGGGTCAGGAGCTCCTACGAGCAGTACTTC
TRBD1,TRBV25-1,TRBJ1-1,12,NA,CASSTGGRWAFF,TGTGCCAGCAGTACAGGGGGCAGGTGGGCTTTCTTT
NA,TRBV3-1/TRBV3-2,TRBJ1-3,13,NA,CASSQGGGNTIYF,TGTGCCAGCAGCCAAGGAGGGGGAAACACCATATATTTT
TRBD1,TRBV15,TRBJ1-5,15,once,CATSGYGQGGQPQHF,TGTGCCACCAGCGGATACGGACAGGGTGGACAGCCCCAGCATTTT
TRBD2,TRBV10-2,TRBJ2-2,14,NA,CASDSGRAGGELFF,TGCGCCAGCGATTCCGGGAGGGCTGGCGGGGAGCTGTTTTTT
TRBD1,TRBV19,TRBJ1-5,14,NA,CATGLGQGDQPQHF,TGTGCCACCGGACTAGGACAGGGGGATCAGCCCCAGCATTTT
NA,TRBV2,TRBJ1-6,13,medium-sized,CASRGQLNSPLHF,TGTGCCAGCAGAGGACAACTTAATTCACCCCTCCACTTT
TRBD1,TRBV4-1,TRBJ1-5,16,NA,CASSQPDRGNNQPQHF,TGCGCCAGCAGCCAACCGGACAGGGGCAATAATCAGCCCCAGCATTTT
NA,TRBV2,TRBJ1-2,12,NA,CASSEDGRVSEF,TGTGCCAGCAGTGAAGATGGTCGGGTTTCGGAATTC
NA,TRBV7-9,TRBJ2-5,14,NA,CASSFGTFQETQYF,TGTGCCAGCAGTTTTGGGACTTTCCAAGAGACCCAGTACTTC
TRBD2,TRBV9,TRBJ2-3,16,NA,CASSRPGLAGGDTQYF,TGTGCCAGCAGCCGACCTGGACTAGCGGGAGGAGATACGCAGTATTTT
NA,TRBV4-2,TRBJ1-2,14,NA,CASSQERGWYGYTF,TGTGCCAGCAGCCAAGAAAGGGGCTGGTATGGCTACACCTTC
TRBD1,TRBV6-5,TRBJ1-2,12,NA,CASSGQVGGYTF,TGTGCCAGCAGCGGACAGGTTGGTGGCTACACCTTC
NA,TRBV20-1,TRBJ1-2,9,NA,CSASPGYTF,TGCAGTGCCTCCCCTGGCTACACCTTC
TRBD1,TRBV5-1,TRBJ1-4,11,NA,CASRGQGQLFF,TGCGCCAGCAGGGGACAGGGACAACTGTTTTTT
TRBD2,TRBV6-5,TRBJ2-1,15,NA,CASSFGLAGEGEQFF,TGTGCCAGCAGCTTCGGCCTAGCGGGAGAGGGTGAGCAGTTCTTC
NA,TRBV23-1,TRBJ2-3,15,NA,CASSQPEKSTDTQYF,TGCGCCAGCAGTCAACCGGAGAAAAGCACAGATACGCAGTATTTT
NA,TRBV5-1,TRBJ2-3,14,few,CASSSQTGTDTQYF,TGCGCCAGCAGCTCGCAGACAGGCACAGATACGCAGTATTTT
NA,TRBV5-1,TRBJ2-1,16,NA,CASSLEARVGVDEQFF,TGCGCCAGCAGCTTGGAGGCGCGTGTCGGGGTGGATGAGCAGTTCTTC
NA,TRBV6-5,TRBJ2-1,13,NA,CASSYSSVNEQFF,TGTGCCAGCAGTTACTCGAGCGTGAATGAGCAGTTCTTC
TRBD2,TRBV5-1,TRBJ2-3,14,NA,CASSNSGSGDTQYF,TGCGCCAGCAGCAATAGCGGGAGTGGAGATACGCAGTATTTT
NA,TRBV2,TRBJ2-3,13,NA,CASSVEGADTQYF,TGTGCCAGCAGTGTAGAGGGAGCAGATACGCAGTATTTT
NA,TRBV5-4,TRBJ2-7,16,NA,CASSPGGRTTSYEQYF,TGTGCCAGCAGCCCTGGAGGCAGGACGACCTCCTACGAGCAGTACTTC
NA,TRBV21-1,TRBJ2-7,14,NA,CASSKRVLSYEQYF,TGTGCCAGCAGCAAAAGAGTCCTATCCTACGAGCAGTACTTC
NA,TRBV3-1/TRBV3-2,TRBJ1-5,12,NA,CASSQRGQPQHF,TGTGCCAGCAGCCAACGGGGTCAGCCCCAGCATTTT
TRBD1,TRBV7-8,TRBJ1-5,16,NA,CASSAQGRGWNQPQHF,TGTGCCAGCAGCGCACAAGGCAGGGGGTGGAATCAGCCCCAGCATTTT
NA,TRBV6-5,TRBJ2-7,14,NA,CASRGGGSSYEQYF,TGTGCCAGCAGGGGAGGGGGGAGCTCCTACGAGCAGTACTTC
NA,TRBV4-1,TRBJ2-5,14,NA,CASSQQGSLETQYF,TGCGCCAGCAGCCAACAGGGGAGCCTTGAGACCCAGTACTTC
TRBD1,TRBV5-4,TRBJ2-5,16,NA,CASSARNRGLGETQYF,TGTGCCAGCAGCGCAAGAAACAGGGGGCTCGGGGAGACCCAGTACTTC
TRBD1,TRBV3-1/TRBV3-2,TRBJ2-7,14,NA,CASSQHRGRLEQYF,TGTGCCAGCAGCCAACACAGGGGGCGCCTCGAGCAGTACTTC
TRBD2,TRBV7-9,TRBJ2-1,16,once,CASSFSFQRGNHEQFF,TGTGCCAGCAGCTTTTCATTCCAGCGGGGTAATCATGAGCAGTTCTTC
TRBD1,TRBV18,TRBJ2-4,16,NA,CASSPRSGQGEHIQYF,TGTGCCAGCTCACCACGTTCCGGTCAGGGGGAACACATTCAGTACTTC
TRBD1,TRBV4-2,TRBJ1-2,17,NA,CASSQVARGQANYGYTF,TGTGCCAGCAGCCAAGTAGCCAGGGGGCAGGCTAACTATGGCTACACCTTC
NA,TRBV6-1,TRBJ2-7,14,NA,CASSERTGSWEQYF,TGTGCCAGCAGTGAAAGAACAGGGTCTTGGGAGCAGTACTTC
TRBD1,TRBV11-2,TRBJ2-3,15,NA,CASSVTGGDADTQYF,TGTGCCAGCAGCGTAACAGGGGGCGATGCAGATACGCAGTATTTT
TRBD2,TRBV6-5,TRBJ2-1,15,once,CASSYFRGRDNEQFF,TGTGCCAGCAGTTACTTCCGCGGGAGAGACAATGAGCAGTTCTTC
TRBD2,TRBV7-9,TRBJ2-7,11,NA,CASVSGNEQYF,TGTGCCAGCGTAAGCGGGAACGAGCAGTACTTC